These 17 T cell receptor beta chains were sequenced from one sample in a study of glioma-infiltrating T cells after dendritic cell vaccination. Time point specified: after dendritic cell vaccination, including at tumor progression/relapse. The protocol was immunoSEQ multiplex PCR, while the TCRdb copy is restricted to in-frame clones and leaves out a portion. The sample yields about 87,000 clones, roughly 80% seen once. Here the sequenced sample was blood, taken after dendritic cell vaccination. The receptors were sampled from a human donor with glioblastoma.

The chain has TRBV5-4 and TRBJ2-3; tentatively, D is TRBD1 (5 bases). CDR1 SGHNT and CDR2 YYREEE come from the germline V gene (reference sequence). V was trimmed by 0 bases and J by 0 bases, leaving 8 bases between them. The CDR3 is 15 residues long. Here the CDR3 reads CASSLDRQSTDTQYF. In DNA, the CDR3 is TGTGCCAGCAGCTTGGACAGGCAAAGCACAGATACGCAGTATTTT.

This sequence joins TRBV6-5 and TRBJ1-1, with a weak D call TRBD1 (5 bases). This CDR3 comprises 13 residues. Germline V lookup: CDR1 MNHEY, CDR2 SVGAGI. Trimming stripped 5 bases from V and 6 bases from J, with 13 bases between. The CDR3 spells CASSPPGGSEAFF. CDR3 sequence (DNA): TGTGCCAGCAGTCCCCCGGGGGGGTCTGAAGCTTTCTTT.

This clone appeared a few times. The CDR3 coding sequence is TGTGCCAGCAGGCCGGGACAGAAGATGGAATCACCCCTCCACTTT. Amino acid sequence: CASRPGQKMESPLHF. The V call is TRBV6-5, the J call TRBJ1-6, with 7 bases that match TRBD1. The germline V gene has CDR1 MNHEY and CDR2 SVGAGI. The CDR3 covers 15 residues. The V segment lost 6 bases and the J segment 10 bases; nucleotides outside the gene matches: 12.

This clone was seen more than once but under ten times. The chain couples TRBV2 to TRBJ1-3; D remains ambiguous. Germline values: CDR1 SNHLY, CDR2 FYNNEI. The V end was cut by 6 bases, the J end by 6 bases, with 15 bases between. The CDR3 length is 14 residues. In DNA, the CDR3 is TGTGCCAGCAGGAACCGGGGTTTGCAAAACACCATATATTTT. Protein sequence: CASRNRGLQNTIYF.

The chain has TRBV30 and TRBJ2-5; perhaps TRBD1 as D (5 bases). The CDR3 totals 13 residues. Between the trimmed V and J ends, which lost 0 bases and 4 bases, there was a span of 9 bases. Germline CDR1 reads GTSNPN; CDR2 reads SVGIG (reference sequence). CDR3 region: CAWSVLGAETQYF. CDR3 sequence (DNA): TGTGCCTGGAGTGTACTTGGGGCAGAGACCCAGTACTTC.

V is TRBV6-1 and J is TRBJ1-5, with D uncertain. In germline, CDR1 is MNHNS, CDR2 SASEGT. The V and J ends lost 1 base and 4 bases respectively, with 11 bases between them. This CDR3 comprises 15 residues. The CDR3 region is CASSEGAKDNQPQHF. CDR3 in DNA: TGTGCCAGCAGTGAAGGGGCTAAGGATAATCAGCCCCAGCATTTT.

This sequence joins TRBV28 and TRBJ2-5; TRBD2 agrees at 10 bases. V dropped 6 bases and J dropped 3; count of bases not matched to a gene: 7. Looked up from germline, CDR1 is MDHEN and CDR2 is SYDVKM. This CDR3 contains 15 residues. The CDR3 loop is CASSDAGTSEETQYF. The DNA of the CDR3 is TGTGCCAGCAGCGATGCCGGGACTAGCGAAGAGACCCAGTACTTC.

The chain has TRBV7-3 and TRBJ2-5, with D perhaps TRBD2 (6 bases). Per germline, CDR1 SGHTA and CDR2 FQGTGA. The ends were cut back, 4 bases at V and 5 bases at J, with 20 bases in the middle. The CDR3 consists of 16 residues. The DNA of the CDR3 is TGTGCCAGCAGCTCTTCCGGGACTGGGACCTTCGAGACCCAGTACTTC. Its protein is CASSSSGTGTFETQYF.

The chain uses TRBV7-9 and TRBJ1-2; D is unclear. CDR1 is SEHNR and CDR2 is FQNEAQ in the germline V gene (reference sequence). Trimming left V 1 base short and J 6 bases short, with 15 bases between. The CDR3 has 15 residues. The CDR3 here is CASSLVADTSHGYTF. In DNA form, the CDR3 reads TGTGCCAGCAGCTTAGTGGCAGACACTTCACATGGCTACACCTTC.

This chain links TRBV5-6 with TRBJ1-6; D is possibly TRBD1 (6 bases). This CDR3 comprises 14 residues. Per the germline V gene, CDR1 is SGHDT and CDR2 is YYEEEE. Deletions cut 4 bases from V and 10 bases from J, with 15 bases between. CDR3 amino acids: CASSGDGTSSPLHF. CDR3 coding DNA: TGTGCCAGCAGCGGCGACGGGACATCCTCACCCCTCCACTTT.

This clone was seen once. This sequence joins TRBV18 and TRBJ1-5; maybe TRBD1 (5 bases). Trimming took off 1 base at V and 5 bases at J, with 9 bases between the two ends. Looked up from germline, CDR1 is KGHSH and CDR2 is LQKENI. CDR3 length equals 14 residues. The CDR3 sequence: CASSPQGKDQPQHF. CDR3 DNA sequence: TGTGCCAGCTCACCACAGGGGAAAGATCAGCCCCAGCATTTT. The whole variable domain, remainder taken from reference TRBV18 and TRBJ1-5, is NAGVMQNPRHLVRRRGQEARLRCSPMKGHSHVYWYRQLPEEGLKFMVYLQKENIIDESGMPKERFSAEFPKEGPSILRIQQVVRGDSAAYFCASSPQGKDQPQHFGDGTRLSIL.

This clone was seen more than once but under ten times. The J gene is TRBJ2-7, the V gene TRBV6-1; 10 bases fit TRBD2. Germline V gene lookup returns CDR1 MNHNS and CDR2 SASEGT. This CDR3 contains 15 residues. V trimming: 6 bases; J trimming: 3 bases; junction bases outside the gene matches: 8. CDR3 sequence reads: CASRSELAGNYEQYF. The CDR3 DNA reads as TGTGCCAGCAGATCCGAACTAGCGGGGAACTACGAGCAGTACTTC.

This clone was seen only a few times. The chain links TRBV11-2 to TRBJ2-7; 11 bases are shared with TRBD1. The CDR3 runs to 19 residues. The germline V gene encodes CDR1 SGHAT and CDR2 FQNNGV. The V gene end was trimmed by 2 bases and the J gene end by 6 bases; junction bases not matched to a gene: 18. CDR3: CASSLYWGLDRGQLAEQYF. CDR3 sequence (DNA): TGTGCCAGCAGCTTATACTGGGGCCTGGACAGGGGGCAACTCGCCGAGCAGTACTTC.

V usage is TRBV27 and J usage is TRBJ1-1; the D is unclear. The germline CDR1 and CDR2 sequences are MNHEY and SMNVEV (reference sequence). V lost 2 bases, J lost 3 bases, and 16 bases lay in between. The CDR3 has 16 residues. CDR3 sequence reads: CASSLHGGWVDTEAFF. The CDR3 coding sequence is TGTGCCAGCAGTTTACATGGAGGGTGGGTGGACACTGAAGCTTTCTTT.

The V and J genes are TRBV7-9 and TRBJ2-1; TRBD2 aligns across 9 bases. The CDR3 runs 14 residues. The trim removed 5 bases at V and 4 bases at J, leaving 3 bases unmatched. Germline V CDR1 and CDR2: SEHNR, FQNEAQ (reference sequence). CDR3 region: CASSRLAAYNEQFF. DNA for the CDR3: TGTGCCAGCAGCCGACTAGCGGCGTACAATGAGCAGTTCTTC.

V and J are TRBV30 and TRBJ1-5, with 9 bases that match TRBD1. The CDR3 loop spans 18 amino acids. V shed 1 base and J 7 bases; nucleotides not matched to a gene: 17. CDR1 and CDR2 (germline): GTSNPN, SVGIG (reference sequence). DNA for the CDR3: TGTGCCTGGAGTGGAAGGGGGGGACAGGGCTTAGGAATGCAGCCCCAGCATTTT. This gives the protein CAWSGRGGQGLGMQPQHF. The full variable domain, completed using reference TRBV30 and TRBJ1-5, is SQTIHQWPATLVQPVGSPLSLECTVEGTSNPNLYWYRQAAGRGLQLLFYSVGIGQISSEVPQNLSASRPQDRQFILSSKKLLLSDSGFYLCAWSGRGGQGLGMQPQHFGDGTRLSIL.

V usage is TRBV6-5 and J usage is TRBJ2-3; 10 nucleotides agree with TRBD2. The V gene's germline CDR1 is MNHEY and CDR2 SVGAGI. The V and J ends lost 5 bases and 2 bases, in that order; junction bases with no gene match: 4. CDR3 size: 15 residues. This CDR3 reads CASSSSGGLTDTQYF. The CDR3 DNA follows: TGTGCCAGCAGTAGTAGCGGGGGGCTCACAGATACGCAGTATTTT.